The 13 T cell receptor beta chains below come from one sample, sequenced in a study of T cells after posttransplantation cyclophosphamide. Treatment was busulfan-fludarabine conditioning, a marrow graft, and cyclophosphamide on days +3 and +4. Clones were read by immunoSEQ multiplex PCR, and TCRdb kept only the in-frame ones, dropping some. The sample yields roughly 12,000 clones, under 2.5% seen once. The specimen was PBMCs, collected after allogeneic stem cell transplant with posttransplant cyclophosphamide. These receptors were obtained from a male patient aged 30 to 39 who received an allogeneic stem cell transplant from a related donor, was CMV-positive, and had no GVHD. The T cells may partly be graft donor cells.

This chain connects TRBV19 to TRBJ1-1, with no clear D. The CDR3 is 13 residues long. Trimming took off 6 bases at V and 4 bases at J, with 12 bases between the two ends. The V gene's germline CDR1 is LNHDA and CDR2 SQIVND (reference sequence). The CDR3 sequence: CASSWVRGTEAFF. CDR3 bases: TGTGCCAGTAGCTGGGTTCGGGGCACTGAAGCTTTCTTT.

This clone was observed a few times. The rearrangement joins TRBV5-4 to TRBJ1-1; D remains ambiguous. This CDR3 has 15 residues. Between the trimmed V and J ends, which lost 0 bases and 2 bases, there was a span of 11 bases. Germline values: CDR1 SGHNT, CDR2 YYREEE (reference sequence). This CDR3 is CASSLGSGVNTEAFF. In DNA, the CDR3 is TGTGCCAGCAGCTTGGGTTCCGGGGTAAACACTGAAGCTTTCTTT.

This chain joins TRBV27 and TRBJ2-1; 12 nucleotides line up with TRBD2. Germline V gene sequence: CDR1 MNHEY, CDR2 SMNVEV (reference sequence). The CDR3 has 15 amino acids. Trimming at V came to 3 bases and at J to 8 bases, leaving 5 bases not matched to a gene. The CDR3 loop is CASSFLAGGPHEQFF. CDR3 coding DNA: TGTGCCAGCAGTTTCCTAGCGGGAGGGCCCCATGAGCAGTTCTTC.

This chain joins TRBV28 and TRBJ2-7, with D possibly matching TRBD1 (6 bases). Trimming took 3 bases from V and 6 from J, leaving 9 bases between them. The CDR3 consists of 12 residues. Germline V gene sequence: CDR1 MDHEN, CDR2 SYDVKM. CDR3 region: CASSLPGVEQYF. DNA of the CDR3: TGTGCCAGCAGTTTGCCAGGGGTCGAGCAGTACTTC.

V gene TRBV5-6 combines with J gene TRBJ1-1; weak D call: TRBD1 (5 bases). In germline, CDR1 is SGHDT, CDR2 YYEEEE. Trimming removed 0 bases at V and 2 bases at J, with 8 bases between. The CDR3 runs to 14 residues. The CDR3 region is CASSLGGGNTEAFF. As DNA, the CDR3 is TGTGCCAGCAGCTTGGGGGGGGGAAACACTGAAGCTTTCTTT.

The chain recombines TRBV11-3 with TRBJ1-1; the match to TRBD1 covers 8 bases. This CDR3 is 13 amino acids long. The germline V gene encodes CDR1 SGHNT and CDR2 YENEEA. Trimming removed 1 base from V and 7 bases from J; junction bases left unmatched: 2. The DNA of the CDR3 is TGTGCCAGCAGCTTAGGACAGGGGCGTGAAGCTTTCTTT. This codes for CASSLGQGREAFF.

This clone has just a few counts. The chain links TRBV15 to TRBJ2-7, with 10 bases fitting TRBD1. This CDR3 contains 16 residues. Germline CDR1 and CDR2: LNHNV and YYDKDF (reference sequence). Germline trimming cut 1 base from V and 0 bases from J; bases unmatched to any gene: 3. CDR3 coding DNA: TGTGCCACCAGCAGAGGACAGGGGGCTTCCTCCTACGAGCAGTACTTC. The encoded protein is CATSRGQGASSYEQYF.

There are a few counts of this clone. The chain is built from TRBV5-4 and TRBJ2-7, with TRBD2 matching 12 bases. The CDR3 length is 16 residues. V shed 0 bases and J 5 bases; nucleotides not matched to a gene: 6. CDR1 is SGHNT, CDR2 YYREEE, per germline (reference sequence). CDR3: CASSLVLAGGRNEQYF. DNA for the CDR3: TGTGCCAGCAGCTTGGTCCTAGCGGGAGGGAGAAACGAGCAGTACTTC.

The J gene is TRBJ2-2, the V gene TRBV5-1; D unresolved. V was pared by 0 bases and J by 1 base, with 7 bases between. There are 15 residues in the CDR3. From germline, CDR1 is SGHRS and CDR2 YFSETQ. This CDR3 reads CASSLDLRNTGELFF. DNA of the CDR3: TGCGCCAGCAGCTTGGACCTGAGGAACACCGGGGAGCTGTTTTTT.

The chain links TRBV5-1 to TRBJ1-1; 8 positions match TRBD1. The CDR3 runs to 15 residues. The germline gives CDR1 SGHRS, CDR2 YFSETQ. After removal of 4 bases from V and 4 bases from J, the junction contained 9 bases not matched to a gene. The CDR3 reads CASSDGQGSGTEAFF. The DNA of the CDR3 is TGCGCCAGCAGCGACGGACAGGGTTCGGGCACTGAAGCTTTCTTT.

This clone was seen more than once but under ten times. The V call is TRBV6-4, the J call TRBJ2-1; 11 positions match TRBD2. The CDR3 runs to 15 residues. Germline-derived CDR1 and CDR2 are MRHNA and SNTAGT. V was clipped by 6 bases and J by 8 bases; unmatched bases: 9. CDR3 in amino acids: CASSRLAGLTDEQFF. The CDR3 DNA reads TGTGCCAGCAGCAGACTAGCGGGACTTACCGATGAGCAGTTCTTC.

The chain recombines TRBV10-1 with TRBJ1-1, with D possibly being TRBD1 (5 bases). Germline V gives CDR1 WNHNN, CDR2 SYGVQD (reference sequence). The CDR3 is made up of 12 amino acids. V was cut by 2 bases and J by 7 bases, with 8 bases left in between. The CDR3 region is CASSEGQGEAFF. The CDR3 DNA follows: TGCGCCAGCAGTGAGGGCCAGGGTGAAGCTTTCTTT.

This clone was seen a handful of times. The rearrangement joins TRBV7-9 to TRBJ1-2; D ambiguous. Germline assignment: CDR1 SEHNR and CDR2 FQNEAQ (reference sequence). The CDR3 length is 13 residues. Trimming removed 5 bases from V and 7 bases from J, with 14 bases in between. In DNA form, the CDR3 reads TGTGCCAGCAGCCAGGACTACCTCTTTGGCTACACCTTC. This sequence encodes CASSQDYLFGYTF.